This TCR beta chain was sequenced for a study of blood T cells in healthy people across ages. General study findings and limits: The diversity estimates, figures obtained from one million T cells, were considered underestimates. Leaving the PBMCs unsorted stopped any conclusive comparison of naive versus antigen-experienced cells.

The second PCR ran about 6 to 11 cycles with a sample-barcoded 5' primer and J-beta primers. One entry per CDR3 protein, called by TCRdb with MiXCR from the 5' RACE reads. The sample lists about 720,000 distinct CDR3 sequences, over 20% occurring once. V shed 0 bases and J 3 bases; nucleotides not matched to a gene: 4. Per the germline V gene, CDR1 is SGHRS and CDR2 is YFSETQ. CDR3 size: 15 residues. This clonotype has only a few counts. Its target is not known. This chain connects TRBV5-1 to TRBJ2-7, with 9 bases that match TRBD1. This receptor was taken from an older man in good health. The sequenced sample was blood. The CDR3 spells CASSLGTGANYEQYF. DNA of the CDR3: TGCGCCAGCAGCTTGGGGACAGGGGCCAACTACGAGCAGTACTTC.